The 9 T cell receptor beta chains given below trace back to one sample, sequenced in a study of blood T cells in healthy people across ages. Alongside a J-beta primer mix, a sample-barcoded 5' primer served in a second PCR lasting roughly 7 to 11 cycles. TCRdb analysed the 5' RACE reads with MiXCR anew, one entry per CDR3 protein. The table lists over 1.5 million distinct CDR3 sequences, roughly 50% of them singletons, with over 2% in the top ten. The source material was blood. These receptors were taken from a woman aged 40 to 49 in good health.

The chain is built from TRBV5-4 and TRBJ2-1, with a tentative D call TRBD2 (5 bases). The CDR3 sequence is 16 residues long. Trimming removed 4 bases at V and 1 base at J, with 15 bases between. From germline, CDR1 is SGHNT and CDR2 YYREEE (reference sequence). DNA for the CDR3: TGTGCCAGCAGCCTCCGGGATAGCTTTTCCTACAATGAGCAGTTCTTC. As protein: CASSLRDSFSYNEQFF.

This clonotype was observed once. The J gene is TRBJ1-1, the V gene TRBV6-5, with TRBD1 as a possible D gene (6 bases). Germline lookup yields CDR1 MNHEY and CDR2 SVGAGI. The CDR3 length is 16 residues. Trimming shortened V by 2 bases and J by 2 bases, and 15 bases separated the two germline ends. The CDR3 is CASSYDHTGYNTEAFF. In DNA, the CDR3 is TGTGCCAGCAGTTACGACCACACAGGGTACAACACTGAAGCTTTCTTT.

CDR3 bases: TGCGCCAGCAGCCAAGAGACAACAATGAACACTGAAGCTTTCTTT. This gives the protein CASSQETTMNTEAFF. The gene calls are TRBV4-1 and TRBJ1-1; D is unresolved. The germline V gene encodes CDR1 MGHRA and CDR2 YSYEKL. The ends were cut back, 0 bases at V and 0 bases at J, with 8 bases in the middle. The CDR3 is made up of 15 amino acids.

This clonotype was counted a few times. This rearrangement joins TRBV4-2 to TRBJ2-3; D unclear. Trimming removed 3 bases at V and 4 bases at J, with 17 bases between. The CDR3 has 16 residues. Germline CDR1 reads LGHNA; CDR2 reads YNFKEQ. The CDR3 protein is CASSQPPGALADTQYF. The CDR3 DNA is TGTGCCAGCAGCCAGCCCCCCGGAGCCCTAGCAGATACGCAGTATTTT.

The J gene is TRBJ2-5, the V gene TRBV12-3 or TRBV12-4; either TRBD1 or TRBD2 may fit D (5 bases each). This CDR3 is 15 amino acids long. The V gene lost 7 bases and the J gene lost 0 bases, with 15 bases spanning the gap. Here the CDR3 reads CASNRDRGDQETQYF. CDR3 in DNA: TGTGCCAGCAATAGGGACCGTGGAGACCAAGAGACCCAGTACTTC.

This clonotype was found once. The chain has TRBV6-1 and TRBJ2-3; D is perhaps TRBD1 (5 bases). Germline V gene sequence: CDR1 MNHNS, CDR2 SASEGT. The V end was cut by 6 bases, the J end by 2 bases, with 21 bases between. The CDR3 totals 17 residues. The CDR3 nucleotides are TGTGCCAGCAGACTTATTAGGGGCAGGTCCATCACAGATACGCAGTATTTT. This codes for CASRLIRGRSITDTQYF.

The chain links TRBV2 to TRBJ1-2; TRBD1 aligns across 9 bases. The V segment lost 7 bases and the J segment 1 base; nucleotides outside the gene matches: 10. This CDR3 is built from 16 residues. The germline gives CDR1 SNHLY, CDR2 FYNNEI. The CDR3 DNA reads TGTGCCAGCACCCCAGTTCGGGACAGGGTTAACTATGGCTACACCTTC. Translated, it gives CASTPVRDRVNYGYTF.

A single count supports this clonotype. The chain recombines TRBV20-1 with TRBJ2-1, with D perhaps TRBD2 (7 bases). There are 16 residues in the CDR3. In germline, CDR1 is DFQATT, CDR2 SNEGSKA (reference sequence). The V end lost 4 bases, the J end lost 5 bases, and 21 bases lay between the germline ends. CDR3 loop: CSAILVGGVYNNEQFF. The CDR3 DNA reads as TGCAGTGCTATCCTAGTAGGGGGGGTATACAACAATGAGCAGTTCTTC.

V gene TRBV9 combines with J gene TRBJ2-3; 9 nucleotides align to TRBD2. Per the germline V gene, CDR1 is SGDLS and CDR2 is YYNGEE. V gave up 4 bases and J gave up 4 bases; unmatched junction bases: 10. The CDR3 has 16 residues. This CDR3 is CASSPSGAGGADTQYF. The CDR3 DNA reads TGTGCCAGCAGCCCATCTGGAGCGGGGGGTGCAGATACGCAGTATTTT.